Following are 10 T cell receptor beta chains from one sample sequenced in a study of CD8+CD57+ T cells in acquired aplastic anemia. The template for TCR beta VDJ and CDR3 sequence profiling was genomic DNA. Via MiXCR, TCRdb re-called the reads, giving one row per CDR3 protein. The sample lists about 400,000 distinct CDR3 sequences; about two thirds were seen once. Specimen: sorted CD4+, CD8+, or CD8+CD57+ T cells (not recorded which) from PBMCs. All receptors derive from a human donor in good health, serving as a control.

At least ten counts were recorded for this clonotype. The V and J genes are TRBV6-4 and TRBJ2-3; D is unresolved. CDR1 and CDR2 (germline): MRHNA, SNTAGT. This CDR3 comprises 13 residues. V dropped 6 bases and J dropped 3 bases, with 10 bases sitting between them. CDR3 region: CASSRTETDTQYF. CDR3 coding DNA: TGTGCCAGCAGCCGGACCGAAACAGATACGCAGTATTTT.

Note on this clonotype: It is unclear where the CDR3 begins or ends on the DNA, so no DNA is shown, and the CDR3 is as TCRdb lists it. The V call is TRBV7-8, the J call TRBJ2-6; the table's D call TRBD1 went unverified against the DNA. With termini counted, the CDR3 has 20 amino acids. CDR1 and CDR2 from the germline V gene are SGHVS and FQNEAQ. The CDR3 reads CASSPFGPGGDPSGANVLTF.

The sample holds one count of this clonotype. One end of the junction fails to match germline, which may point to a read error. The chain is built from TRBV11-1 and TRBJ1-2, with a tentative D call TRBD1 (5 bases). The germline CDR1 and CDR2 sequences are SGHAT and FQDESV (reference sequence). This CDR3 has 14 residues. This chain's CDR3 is CASSHTKGLNSPLF. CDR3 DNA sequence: TGTGCCAGCAGCCATACCAAGGGACTTAATTCACCCCTCTTC.

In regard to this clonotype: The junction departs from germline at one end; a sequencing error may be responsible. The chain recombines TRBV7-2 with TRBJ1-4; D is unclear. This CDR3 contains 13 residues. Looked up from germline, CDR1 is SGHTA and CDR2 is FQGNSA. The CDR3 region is CASSSGTDAKLFF. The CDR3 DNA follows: TGTGCCAGCAGCTCAGGCACAGATGCAAAACTTTTTTTC.

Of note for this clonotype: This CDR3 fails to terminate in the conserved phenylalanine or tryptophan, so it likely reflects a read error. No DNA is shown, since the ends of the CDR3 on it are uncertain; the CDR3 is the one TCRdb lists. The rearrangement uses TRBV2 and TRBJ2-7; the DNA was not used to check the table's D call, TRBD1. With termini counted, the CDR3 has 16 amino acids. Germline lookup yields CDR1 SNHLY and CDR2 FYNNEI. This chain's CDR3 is CASSEDRSRTEDFLFH.

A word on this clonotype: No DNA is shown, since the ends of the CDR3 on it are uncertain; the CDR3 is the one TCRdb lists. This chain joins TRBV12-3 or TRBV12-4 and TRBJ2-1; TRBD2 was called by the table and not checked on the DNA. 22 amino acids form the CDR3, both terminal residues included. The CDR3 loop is CASSFYICSASPPSGTYNEQFF.

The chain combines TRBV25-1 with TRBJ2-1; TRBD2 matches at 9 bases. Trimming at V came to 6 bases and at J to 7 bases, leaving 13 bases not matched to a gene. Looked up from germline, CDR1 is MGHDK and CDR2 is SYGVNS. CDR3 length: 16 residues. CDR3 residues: CASSTRNSGSRNEQFF. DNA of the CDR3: TGTGCCAGCAGCACTCGAAATAGCGGGAGTCGAAATGAGCAGTTCTTC. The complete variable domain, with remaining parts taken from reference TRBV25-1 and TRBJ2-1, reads EADIYQTPRYLVIGTGKKITLECSQTMGHDKMYWYQQDPGMELHLIHYSYGVNSTEKGDLSSESTVSRIRTEHFPLTLESARPSHTSQYLCASSTRNSGSRNEQFFGPGTRLTVL.

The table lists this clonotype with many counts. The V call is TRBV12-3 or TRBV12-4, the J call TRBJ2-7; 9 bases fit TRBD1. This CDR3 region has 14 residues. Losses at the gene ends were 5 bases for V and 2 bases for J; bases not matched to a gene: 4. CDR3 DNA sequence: TGTGCCAGCAGTCACAACAGGGGGCCCTACGAGCAGTACTTC. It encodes CASSHNRGPYEQYF.

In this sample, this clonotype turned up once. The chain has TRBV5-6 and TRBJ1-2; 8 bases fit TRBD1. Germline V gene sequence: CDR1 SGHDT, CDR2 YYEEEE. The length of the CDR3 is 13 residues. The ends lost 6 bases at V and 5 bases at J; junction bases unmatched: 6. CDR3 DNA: TGTGCCAGCAACCCGACAGGGGATTATGGCTACACCTTC. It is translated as CASNPTGDYGYTF. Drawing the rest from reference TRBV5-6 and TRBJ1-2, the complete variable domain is DAGVTQSPTHLIKTRGQQVTLRCSPKSGHDTVSWYQQALGQGPQFIFQYYEEEERQRGNFPDRFSGHQFPNYSSELNVNALLLGDSALYLCASNPTGDYGYTFGSGTRLTVV.

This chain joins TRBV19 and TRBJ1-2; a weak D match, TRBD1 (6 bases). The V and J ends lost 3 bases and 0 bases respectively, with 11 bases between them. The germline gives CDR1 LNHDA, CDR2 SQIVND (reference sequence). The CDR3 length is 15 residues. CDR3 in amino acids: CASSIGQLSNYGYTF. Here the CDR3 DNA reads TGTGCCAGTAGTATTGGACAGTTGTCTAACTATGGCTACACCTTC.